These 5 T cell receptor beta chains came from one sample sequenced in a study of immune cell composition in non-small cell lung cancer. TCRdb's table, derived via immunoSEQ multiplex PCR, lists solely in-frame clones and lacks some. The sample carries just under 2,000 clones, 77% recorded once. The normal lung sample lay at least 3 cm, and maximally far, from the tumour. The specimen was non-adjacent lung tissue. The source of these receptors is a human donor with non-small cell lung cancer.

The chain has TRBV19 and TRBJ1-1; the D is unclear. V was cut by 3 bases and J by 5 bases, with 10 bases left in between. The CDR3 covers 13 residues. The germline V gene encodes CDR1 LNHDA and CDR2 SQIVND (reference sequence). The CDR3 spells CASSISGRTEAFF. CDR3 sequence (DNA): TGTGCCAGTAGTATCTCGGGTAGGACTGAAGCTTTCTTT.

The CDR3 here is CASSLSPAMNTEAFF. Here the CDR3 DNA reads TGTGCCAGCAGCTTAAGTCCAGCGATGAACACTGAAGCTTTCTTT. The gene calls are TRBV7-3 and TRBJ1-1; D is uncertain. Trimming stripped 1 base from V and 0 bases from J, with 9 bases between. CDR1 and CDR2 from the germline V gene are SGHTA and FQGTGA. This CDR3 contains 15 residues. Complete variable domain (other parts from reference TRBV7-3 and TRBJ1-1): GAGVSQTPSNKVTEKGKYVELRCDPISGHTALYWYRQSLGQGPEFLIYFQGTGAADDSGLPNDRFFAVRPEGSVSTLKIQRTERGDSAVYLCASSLSPAMNTEAFFGQGTRLTVV.

The genes are TRBV4-2 and TRBJ1-2; D is possibly TRBD1 (5 bases). V lost 0 bases and J lost 8, with 10 bases in between. CDR1 is LGHNA, CDR2 YNFKEQ, per germline. CDR3 length: 13 amino acids. The CDR3 region has the DNA TGTGCCAGCAGCCAAGATGGGGCAGGGGGCTACACCTTC. Amino acid sequence: CASSQDGAGGYTF.

The chain uses TRBV7-3 and TRBJ2-1; the match to TRBD2 covers 11 bases. V lost 5 bases to trimming and J lost 5 bases; unmatched junction nucleotides: 5. The CDR3 covers 15 residues. Germline V lookup: CDR1 SGHTA, CDR2 FQGTGA. DNA of the CDR3: TGTGCCAGCAGCCAGAGACTAGCGGGACACAATGAGCAGTTCTTC. This encodes CASSQRLAGHNEQFF.

This clone was found a few times. V gene TRBV28 combines with J gene TRBJ2-1; 7 bases are shared with TRBD2. V shed 1 base, J shed 5 bases, and the junction held 8 bases outside the gene matches. CDR1 is MDHEN, CDR2 SYDVKM, per germline. There are 16 residues in the CDR3. The CDR3 loop is CASSLSRLAVNNEQFF. In nucleotides, the CDR3 is TGTGCCAGCAGTTTATCGCGGCTAGCGGTAAACAATGAGCAGTTCTTC.